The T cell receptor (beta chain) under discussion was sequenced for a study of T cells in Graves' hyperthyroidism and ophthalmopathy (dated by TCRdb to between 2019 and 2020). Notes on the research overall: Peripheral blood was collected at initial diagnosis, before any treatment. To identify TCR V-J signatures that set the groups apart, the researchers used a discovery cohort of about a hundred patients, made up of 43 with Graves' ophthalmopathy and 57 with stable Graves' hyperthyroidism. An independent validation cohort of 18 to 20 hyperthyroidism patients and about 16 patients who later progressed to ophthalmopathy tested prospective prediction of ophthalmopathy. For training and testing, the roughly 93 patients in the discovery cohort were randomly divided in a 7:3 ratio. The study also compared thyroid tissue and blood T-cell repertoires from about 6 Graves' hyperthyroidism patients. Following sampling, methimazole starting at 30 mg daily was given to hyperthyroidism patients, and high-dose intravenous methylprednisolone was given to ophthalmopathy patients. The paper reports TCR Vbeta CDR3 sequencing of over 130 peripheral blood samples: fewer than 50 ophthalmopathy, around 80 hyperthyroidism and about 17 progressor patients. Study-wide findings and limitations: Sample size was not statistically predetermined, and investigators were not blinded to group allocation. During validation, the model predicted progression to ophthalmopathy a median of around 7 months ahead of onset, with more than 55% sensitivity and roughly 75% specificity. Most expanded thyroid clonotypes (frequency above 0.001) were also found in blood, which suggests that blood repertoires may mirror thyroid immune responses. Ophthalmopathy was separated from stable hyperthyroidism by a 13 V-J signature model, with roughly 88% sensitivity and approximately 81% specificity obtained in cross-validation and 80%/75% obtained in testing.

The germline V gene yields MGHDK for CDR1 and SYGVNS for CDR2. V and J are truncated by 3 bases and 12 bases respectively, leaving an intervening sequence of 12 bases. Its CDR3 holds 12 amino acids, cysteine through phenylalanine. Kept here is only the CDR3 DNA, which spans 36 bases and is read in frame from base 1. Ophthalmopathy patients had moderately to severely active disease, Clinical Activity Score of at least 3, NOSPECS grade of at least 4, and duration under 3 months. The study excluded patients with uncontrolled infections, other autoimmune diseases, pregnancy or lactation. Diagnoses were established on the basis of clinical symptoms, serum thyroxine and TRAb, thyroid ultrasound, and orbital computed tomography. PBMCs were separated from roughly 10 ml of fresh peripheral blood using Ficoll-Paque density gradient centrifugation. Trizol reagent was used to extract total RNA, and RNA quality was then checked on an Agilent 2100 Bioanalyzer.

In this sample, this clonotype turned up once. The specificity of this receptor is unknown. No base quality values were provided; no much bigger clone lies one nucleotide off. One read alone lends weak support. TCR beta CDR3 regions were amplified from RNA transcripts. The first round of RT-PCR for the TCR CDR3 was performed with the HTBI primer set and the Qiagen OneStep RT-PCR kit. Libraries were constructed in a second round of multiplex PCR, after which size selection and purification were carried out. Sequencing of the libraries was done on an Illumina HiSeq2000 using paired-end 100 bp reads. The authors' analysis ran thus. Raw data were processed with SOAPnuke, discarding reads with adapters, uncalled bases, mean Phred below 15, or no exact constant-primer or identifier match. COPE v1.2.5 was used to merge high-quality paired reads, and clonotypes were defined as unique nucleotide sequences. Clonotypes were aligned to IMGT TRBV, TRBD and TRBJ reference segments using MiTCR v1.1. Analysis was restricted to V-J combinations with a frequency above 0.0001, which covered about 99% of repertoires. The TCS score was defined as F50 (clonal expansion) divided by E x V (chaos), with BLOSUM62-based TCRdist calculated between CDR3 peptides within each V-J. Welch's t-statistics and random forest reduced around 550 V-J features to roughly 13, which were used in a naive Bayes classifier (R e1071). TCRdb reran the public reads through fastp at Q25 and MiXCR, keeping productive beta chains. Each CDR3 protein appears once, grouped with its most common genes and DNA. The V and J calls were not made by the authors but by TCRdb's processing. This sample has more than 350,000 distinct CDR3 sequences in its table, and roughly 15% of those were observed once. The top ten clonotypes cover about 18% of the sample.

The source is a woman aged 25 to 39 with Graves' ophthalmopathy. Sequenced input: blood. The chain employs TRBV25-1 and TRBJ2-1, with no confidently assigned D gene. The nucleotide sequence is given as TGTGCCAGCAGTGAGTCCCTGGGTGGGCAGTTCTTC. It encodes CASSESLGGQFF.